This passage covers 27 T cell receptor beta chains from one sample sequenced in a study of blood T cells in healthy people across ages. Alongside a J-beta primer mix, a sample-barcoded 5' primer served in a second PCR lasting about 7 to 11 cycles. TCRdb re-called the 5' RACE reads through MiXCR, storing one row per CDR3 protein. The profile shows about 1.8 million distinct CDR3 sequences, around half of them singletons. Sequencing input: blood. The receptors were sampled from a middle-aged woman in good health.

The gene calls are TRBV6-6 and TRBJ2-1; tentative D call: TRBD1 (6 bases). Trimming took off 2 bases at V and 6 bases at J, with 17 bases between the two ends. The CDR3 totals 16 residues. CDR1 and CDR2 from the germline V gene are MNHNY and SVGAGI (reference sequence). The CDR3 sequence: CASSYRSGATGNEQFF. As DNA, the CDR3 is TGTGCCAGCAGTTACAGGTCAGGGGCAACGGGCAATGAGCAGTTCTTC.

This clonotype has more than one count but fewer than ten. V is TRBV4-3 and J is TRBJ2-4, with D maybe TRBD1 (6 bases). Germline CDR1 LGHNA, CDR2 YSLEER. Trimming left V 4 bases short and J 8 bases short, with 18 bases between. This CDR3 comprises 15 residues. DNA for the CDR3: TGCGCCAGCAGCCCAACGACAGGACCTTTTGACATTCAGTACTTC. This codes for CASSPTTGPFDIQYF.

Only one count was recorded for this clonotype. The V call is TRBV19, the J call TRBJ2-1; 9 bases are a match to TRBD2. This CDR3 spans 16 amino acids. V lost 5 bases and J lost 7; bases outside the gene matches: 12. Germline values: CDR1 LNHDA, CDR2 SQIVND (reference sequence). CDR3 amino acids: CASSGIAGVYPNEQFF. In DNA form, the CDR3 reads TGTGCCAGTAGTGGGATAGCGGGGGTGTACCCTAATGAGCAGTTCTTC.

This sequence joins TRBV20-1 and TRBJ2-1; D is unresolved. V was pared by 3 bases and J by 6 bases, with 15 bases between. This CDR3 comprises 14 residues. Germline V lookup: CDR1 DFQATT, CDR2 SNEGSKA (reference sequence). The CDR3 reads CSASNRAAGNEQFF. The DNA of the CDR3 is TGCAGTGCTAGTAATCGGGCGGCTGGCAATGAGCAGTTCTTC.

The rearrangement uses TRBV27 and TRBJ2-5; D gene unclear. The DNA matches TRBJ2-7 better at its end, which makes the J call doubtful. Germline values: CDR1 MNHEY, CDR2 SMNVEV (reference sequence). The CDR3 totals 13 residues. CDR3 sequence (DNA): TGTGCCAGCAGTTCCCTCGGGTTCTACGAGCAGTACTTC. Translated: CASSSLGFYEQYF.

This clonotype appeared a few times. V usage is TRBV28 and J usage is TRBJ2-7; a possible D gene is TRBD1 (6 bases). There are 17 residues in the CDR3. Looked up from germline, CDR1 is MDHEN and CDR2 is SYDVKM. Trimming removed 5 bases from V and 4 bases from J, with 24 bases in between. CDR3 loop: CASSRTVGLLVDYEQYF. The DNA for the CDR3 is TGTGCCAGCAGTCGGACAGTAGGGCTACTGGTCGATTACGAGCAGTACTTC.

CDR3 in DNA: TGTGCCAGCAGCCAACAGGGGACCTCCTACGAGCAGTACTTC. Protein product: CASSQQGTSYEQYF. The genes are TRBV6-2 or TRBV6-3 and TRBJ2-7; 7 positions match TRBD1. The CDR3 runs 14 residues. J gave up 0 bases and V 6 bases, and 5 bases lay outside the gene matches. Germline-derived CDR1 and CDR2 are MNHEY and SVGEGT.

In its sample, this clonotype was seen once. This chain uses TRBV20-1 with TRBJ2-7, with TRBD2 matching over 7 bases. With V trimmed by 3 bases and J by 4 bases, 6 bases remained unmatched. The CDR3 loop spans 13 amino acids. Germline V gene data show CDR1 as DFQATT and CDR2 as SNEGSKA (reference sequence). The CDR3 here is CSASGGVGYEQYF. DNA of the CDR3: TGCAGTGCTAGTGGGGGGGTAGGGTACGAGCAGTACTTC.

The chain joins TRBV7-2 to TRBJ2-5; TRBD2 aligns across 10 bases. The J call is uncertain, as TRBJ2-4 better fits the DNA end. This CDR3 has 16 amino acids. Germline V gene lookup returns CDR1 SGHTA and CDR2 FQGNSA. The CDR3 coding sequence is TGTGCCAGCAGCTTTATGTCAGCGGGGGGGAAAAACATTCAGTACTTC. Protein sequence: CASSFMSAGGKNIQYF.

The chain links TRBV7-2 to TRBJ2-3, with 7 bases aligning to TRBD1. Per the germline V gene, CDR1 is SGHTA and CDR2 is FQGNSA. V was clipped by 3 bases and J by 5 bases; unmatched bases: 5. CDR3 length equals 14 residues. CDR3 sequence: CASSFAGTVDTQYF. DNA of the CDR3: TGTGCCAGCAGCTTTGCCGGGACAGTAGATACGCAGTATTTT.

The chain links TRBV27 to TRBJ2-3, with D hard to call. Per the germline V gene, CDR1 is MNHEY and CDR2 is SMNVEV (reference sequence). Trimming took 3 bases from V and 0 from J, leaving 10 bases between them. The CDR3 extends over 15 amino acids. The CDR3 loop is CASSLQTLSTDTQYF. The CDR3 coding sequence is TGTGCCAGCAGTTTGCAGACTCTCAGCACAGATACGCAGTATTTT.

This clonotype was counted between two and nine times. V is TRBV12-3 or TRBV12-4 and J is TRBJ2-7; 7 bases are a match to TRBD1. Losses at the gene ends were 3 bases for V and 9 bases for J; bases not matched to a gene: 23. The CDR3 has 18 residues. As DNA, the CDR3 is TGTGCCAGCAGTTTCGGCCCGGGTAAATCGACAGGGTGGTCCAGGCAGTACTTC. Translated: CASSFGPGKSTGWSRQYF.

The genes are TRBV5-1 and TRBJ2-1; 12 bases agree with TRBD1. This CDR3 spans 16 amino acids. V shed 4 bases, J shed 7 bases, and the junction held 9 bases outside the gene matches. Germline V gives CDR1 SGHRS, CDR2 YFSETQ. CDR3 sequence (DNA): TGCGCCAGCAGCCGGGGGGACAGGGGGCGACGGAATGAGCAGTTCTTC. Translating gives CASSRGDRGRRNEQFF.

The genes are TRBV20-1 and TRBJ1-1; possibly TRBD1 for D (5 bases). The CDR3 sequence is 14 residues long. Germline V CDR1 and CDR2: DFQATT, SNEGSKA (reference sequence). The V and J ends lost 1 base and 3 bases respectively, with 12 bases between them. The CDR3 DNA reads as TGCAGTGCTAGAGCCGTCGGGGGTGACACTGAAGCTTTCTTT. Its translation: CSARAVGGDTEAFF.

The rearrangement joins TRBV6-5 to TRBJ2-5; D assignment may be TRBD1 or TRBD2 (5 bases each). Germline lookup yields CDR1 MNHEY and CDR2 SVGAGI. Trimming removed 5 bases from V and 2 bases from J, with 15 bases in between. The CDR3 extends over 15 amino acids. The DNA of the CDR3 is TGTGCCAGCAGTAGGGGCGGGTCGGGGCAAGAGACCCAGTACTTC. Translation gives CASSRGGSGQETQYF.

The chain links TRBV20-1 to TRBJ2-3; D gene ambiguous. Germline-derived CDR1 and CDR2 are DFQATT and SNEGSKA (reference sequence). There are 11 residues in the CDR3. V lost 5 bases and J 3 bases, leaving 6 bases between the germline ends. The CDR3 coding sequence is TGCAGTGCTGGAATAACAGATACGCAGTATTTT. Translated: CSAGITDTQYF.

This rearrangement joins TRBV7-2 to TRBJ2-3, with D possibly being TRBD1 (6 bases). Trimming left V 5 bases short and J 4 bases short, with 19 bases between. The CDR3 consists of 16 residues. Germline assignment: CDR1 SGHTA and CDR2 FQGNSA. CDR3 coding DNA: TGTGCCAGCAGCCCTTTGGGGGCCGGTTTGGCAGATACGCAGTATTTT. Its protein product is CASSPLGAGLADTQYF.

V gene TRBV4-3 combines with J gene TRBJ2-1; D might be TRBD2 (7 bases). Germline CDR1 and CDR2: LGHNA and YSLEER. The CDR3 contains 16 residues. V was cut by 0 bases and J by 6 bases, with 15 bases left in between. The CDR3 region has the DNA TGCGCCAGCAGCCAAGATAGAGGACGGGGGGCCAATGAGCAGTTCTTC. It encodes CASSQDRGRGANEQFF.

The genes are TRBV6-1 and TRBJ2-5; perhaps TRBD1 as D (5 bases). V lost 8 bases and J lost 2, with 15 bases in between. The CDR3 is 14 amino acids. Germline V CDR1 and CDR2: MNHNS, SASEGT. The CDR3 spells CASGAVYPQETQYF. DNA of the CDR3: TGTGCCAGCGGGGCTGTTTACCCGCAAGAGACCCAGTACTTC.

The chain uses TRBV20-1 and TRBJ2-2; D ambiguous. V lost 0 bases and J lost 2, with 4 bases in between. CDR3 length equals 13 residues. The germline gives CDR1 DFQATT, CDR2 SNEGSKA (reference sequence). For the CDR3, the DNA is TGCAGTGCTAGAGACATAAACACCGGGGAGCTGTTTTTT. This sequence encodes CSARDINTGELFF.

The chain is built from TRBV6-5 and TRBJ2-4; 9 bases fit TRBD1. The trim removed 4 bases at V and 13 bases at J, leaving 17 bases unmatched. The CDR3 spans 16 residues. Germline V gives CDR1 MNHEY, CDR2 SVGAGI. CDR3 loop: CASSSFSGTGTGEQYF. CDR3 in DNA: TGTGCCAGCAGTTCCTTCTCCGGGACAGGGACGGGGGAGCAGTACTTC.

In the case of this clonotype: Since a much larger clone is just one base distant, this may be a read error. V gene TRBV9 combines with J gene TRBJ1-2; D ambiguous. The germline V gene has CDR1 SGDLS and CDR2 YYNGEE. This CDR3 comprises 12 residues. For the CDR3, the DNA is TGTGCCAGCAACGTAGAGAACTATGGCTACACCTTC. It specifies CASNVENYGYTF.

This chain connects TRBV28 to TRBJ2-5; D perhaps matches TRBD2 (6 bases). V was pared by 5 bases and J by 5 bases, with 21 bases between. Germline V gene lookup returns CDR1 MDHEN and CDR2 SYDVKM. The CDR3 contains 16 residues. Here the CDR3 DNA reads TGTGCCAGCAGTCCCGGGGGAGCTCAGACCGGGGAGACCCAGTACTTC. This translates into CASSPGGAQTGETQYF.

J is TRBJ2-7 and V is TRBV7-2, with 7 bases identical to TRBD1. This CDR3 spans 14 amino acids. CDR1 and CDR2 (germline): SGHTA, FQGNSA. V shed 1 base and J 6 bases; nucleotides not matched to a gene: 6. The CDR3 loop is CASSLGTGAGEQYF. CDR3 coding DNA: TGTGCCAGCAGCTTAGGAACAGGGGCCGGCGAGCAGTACTTC.

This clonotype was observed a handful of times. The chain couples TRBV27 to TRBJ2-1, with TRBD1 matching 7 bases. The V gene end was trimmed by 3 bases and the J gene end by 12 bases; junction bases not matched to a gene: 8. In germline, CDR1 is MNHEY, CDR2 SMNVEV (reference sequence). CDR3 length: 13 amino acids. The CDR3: CASSLGQPRRQFF. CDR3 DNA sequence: TGTGCCAGCAGTTTGGGACAGCCTCGGCGGCAGTTCTTC.

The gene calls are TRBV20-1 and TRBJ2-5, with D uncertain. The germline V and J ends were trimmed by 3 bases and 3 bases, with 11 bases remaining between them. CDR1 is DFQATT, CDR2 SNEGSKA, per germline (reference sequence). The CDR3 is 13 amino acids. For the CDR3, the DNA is TGCAGTGCTAGGGGCAGTTTGAAAGAGACCCAGTACTTC. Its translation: CSARGSLKETQYF.

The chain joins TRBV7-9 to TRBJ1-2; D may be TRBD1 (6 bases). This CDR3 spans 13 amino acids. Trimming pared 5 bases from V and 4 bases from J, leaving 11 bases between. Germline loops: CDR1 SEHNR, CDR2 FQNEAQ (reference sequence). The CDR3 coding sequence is TGTGCCAGCAGCGTCAGGGGTACCTATGGCTACACCTTC. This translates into CASSVRGTYGYTF.